The clone carrying this TCR beta chain occurred once. Its antigen is not identified. The record originates from a study of T cell responses to AZD1222 COVID-19 vaccine. Per the germline V gene, CDR1 is KGHSH and CDR2 is LQKENI. The CDR3 sequence is 16 residues long. V was clipped by 6 bases and J by 5 bases; unmatched bases: 13. Study results and limitations: Targets within unmutated variant regions were reportedly found for nearly half of spike-specific TCRs. Spike-specific TCR breadth and depth were elevated following two AZD1222 doses.

Produced via immunoSEQ multiplex PCR; TCRdb's table is partial and in-frame only. The table lists under 170,000 clones, about 92% of them singletons, with approximately 3.3% in the top ten. The chain employs TRBV18 and TRBJ2-3; TRBD2 aligns across 8 bases. This clonotype originated in an adult who received the AZD1222 COVID-19 vaccine. Source: peripheral blood, taken 28 days after the second AZD1222 dose. This CDR3 is CASSPGGAGVIDTQYF. The DNA of the CDR3 is TGTGCCAGCTCTCCCGGAGGAGCGGGAGTAATAGATACGCAGTATTTT.